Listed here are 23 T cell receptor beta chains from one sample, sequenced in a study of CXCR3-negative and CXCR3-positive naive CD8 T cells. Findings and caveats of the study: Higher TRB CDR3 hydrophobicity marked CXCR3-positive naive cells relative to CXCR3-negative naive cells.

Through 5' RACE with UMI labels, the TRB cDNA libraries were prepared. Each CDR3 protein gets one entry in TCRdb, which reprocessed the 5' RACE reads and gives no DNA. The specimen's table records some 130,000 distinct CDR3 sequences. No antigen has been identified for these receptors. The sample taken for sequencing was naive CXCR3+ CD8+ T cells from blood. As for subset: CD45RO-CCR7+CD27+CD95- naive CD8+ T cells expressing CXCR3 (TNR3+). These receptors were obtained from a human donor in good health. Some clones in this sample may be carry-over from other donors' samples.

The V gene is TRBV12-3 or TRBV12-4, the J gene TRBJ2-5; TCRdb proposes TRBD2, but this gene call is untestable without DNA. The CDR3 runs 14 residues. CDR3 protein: CASSFGGAPETQYF.

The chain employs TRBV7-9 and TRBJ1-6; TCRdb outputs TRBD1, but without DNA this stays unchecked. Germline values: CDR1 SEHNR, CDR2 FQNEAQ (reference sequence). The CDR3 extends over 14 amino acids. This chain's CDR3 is CASRMGEPNSPLHF.

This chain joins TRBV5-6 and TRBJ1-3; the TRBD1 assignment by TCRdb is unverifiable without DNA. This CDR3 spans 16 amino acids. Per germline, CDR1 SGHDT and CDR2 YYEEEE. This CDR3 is CASSLYPPGTRNTIYF.

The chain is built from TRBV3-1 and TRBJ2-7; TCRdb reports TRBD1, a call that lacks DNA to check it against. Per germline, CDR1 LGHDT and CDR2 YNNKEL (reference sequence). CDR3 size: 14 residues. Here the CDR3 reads CASSPGQAYYEQYF.

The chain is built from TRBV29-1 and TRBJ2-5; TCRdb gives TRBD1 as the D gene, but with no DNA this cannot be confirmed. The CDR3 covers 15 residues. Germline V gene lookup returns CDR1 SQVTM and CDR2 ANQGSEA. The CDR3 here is CSVDEDSHNQETQYF.

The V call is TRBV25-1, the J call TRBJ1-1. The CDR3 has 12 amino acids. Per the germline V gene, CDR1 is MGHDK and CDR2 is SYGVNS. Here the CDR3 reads CASSETNTEAFF.

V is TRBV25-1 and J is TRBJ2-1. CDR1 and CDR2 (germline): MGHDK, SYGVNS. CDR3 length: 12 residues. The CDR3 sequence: CASSAGVGEQFF.

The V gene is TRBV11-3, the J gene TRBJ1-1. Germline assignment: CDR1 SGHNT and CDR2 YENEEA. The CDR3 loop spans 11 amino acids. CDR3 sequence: CASSLGPEAFF.

The CDR3: CASSFGEAYNEQFF. The rearrangement uses TRBV5-4 and TRBJ2-1. The length of the CDR3 is 14 residues. Germline V gene data show CDR1 as SGHNT and CDR2 as YYREEE (reference sequence).

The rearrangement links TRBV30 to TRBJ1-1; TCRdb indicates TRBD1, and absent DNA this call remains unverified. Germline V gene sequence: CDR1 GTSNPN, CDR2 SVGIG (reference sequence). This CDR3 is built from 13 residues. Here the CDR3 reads CAWSRGDGTEAFF.

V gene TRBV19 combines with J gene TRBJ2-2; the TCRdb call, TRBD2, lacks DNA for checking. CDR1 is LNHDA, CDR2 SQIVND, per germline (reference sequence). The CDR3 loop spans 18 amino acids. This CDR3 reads CASSIASGGLALAGELFF.

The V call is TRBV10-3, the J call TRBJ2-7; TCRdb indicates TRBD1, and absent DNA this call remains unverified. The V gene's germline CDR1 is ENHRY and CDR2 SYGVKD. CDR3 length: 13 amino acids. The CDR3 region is CAISESGGEEQYF.

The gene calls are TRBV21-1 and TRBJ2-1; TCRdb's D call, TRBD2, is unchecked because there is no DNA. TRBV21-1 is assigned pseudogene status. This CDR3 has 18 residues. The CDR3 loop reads CASSKTSVNTPSYNEQFF.

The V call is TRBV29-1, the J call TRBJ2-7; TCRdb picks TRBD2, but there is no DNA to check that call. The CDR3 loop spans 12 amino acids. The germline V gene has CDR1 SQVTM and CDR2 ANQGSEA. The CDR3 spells CSGLAGNYEQYF.

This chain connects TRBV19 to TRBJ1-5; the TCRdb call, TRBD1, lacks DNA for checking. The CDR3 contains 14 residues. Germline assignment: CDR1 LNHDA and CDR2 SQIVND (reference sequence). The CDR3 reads CASNSGLSNQPQHF.

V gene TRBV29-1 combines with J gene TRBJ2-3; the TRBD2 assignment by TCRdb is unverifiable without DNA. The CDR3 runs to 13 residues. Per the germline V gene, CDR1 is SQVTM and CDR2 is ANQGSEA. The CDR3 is CSGAGGTTDTQYF.

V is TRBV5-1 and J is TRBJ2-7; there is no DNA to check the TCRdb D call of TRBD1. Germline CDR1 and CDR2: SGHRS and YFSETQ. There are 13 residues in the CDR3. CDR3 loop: CASSLEQGYEQYF.

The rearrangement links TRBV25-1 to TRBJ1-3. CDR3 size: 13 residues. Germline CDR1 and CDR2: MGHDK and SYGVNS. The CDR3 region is CASGEGTGNTIYF.

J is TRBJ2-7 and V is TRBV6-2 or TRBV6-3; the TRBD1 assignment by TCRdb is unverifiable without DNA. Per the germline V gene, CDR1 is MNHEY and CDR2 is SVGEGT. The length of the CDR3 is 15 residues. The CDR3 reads CASSFSRDRRYEQYF.

This CDR3 reads CASSQFDLQGGPYEQYF. The chain has TRBV4-1 and TRBJ2-7; TCRdb's D call, TRBD1, is unchecked because there is no DNA. Germline CDR1 is MGHRA and CDR2 is YSYEKL. The CDR3 loop spans 17 amino acids.

The CDR3 protein is CASFLGGTEAFF. The chain uses TRBV6-5 and TRBJ1-1. The CDR3 has 12 residues. CDR1 and CDR2 from the germline V gene are MNHEY and SVGAGI.

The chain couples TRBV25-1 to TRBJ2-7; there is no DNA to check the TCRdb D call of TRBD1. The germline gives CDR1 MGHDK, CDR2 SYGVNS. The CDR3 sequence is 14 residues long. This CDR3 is CASSVGGASYEQYF.

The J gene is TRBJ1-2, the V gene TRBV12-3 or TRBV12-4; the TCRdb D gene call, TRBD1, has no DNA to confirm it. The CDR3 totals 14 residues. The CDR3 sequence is CASRGQGAGSGYTF.